This T cell receptor (beta chain) was observed in a study of blood T cells in healthy people across ages. Regarding the study as a whole: In long-lived donors, naive CD4+ cell counts and diversity exceeded those of aged donors. Researchers deemed the diversity estimates from one million T cells underestimates.

Each sample provided at least 6 micrograms of extracted total RNA. A second about 6 to 12 cycle PCR used barcoded and J-beta primers. TCRdb re-derived calls from the 5' RACE reads in MiXCR, one entry per CDR3 protein. Of about 1,600,000 distinct CDR3 sequences in the sample, around 39% were seen once. Germline V gives CDR1 MNHNS, CDR2 SASEGT. V lost 3 bases and J lost 4, with 15 bases in between. The CDR3 covers 15 residues. With regard to this clonotype: Its specificity is not known.

The V and J genes are TRBV6-1 and TRBJ1-2; D perhaps matches TRBD1 (5 bases). The sample comprised blood. The sequence was obtained from a woman between 18 and 29 years old in good health. In DNA, the CDR3 is TGTGCCAGCAGTGATAGGGACGAGCGCTTCTATGGCTACACCTTC. Encoded protein: CASSDRDERFYGYTF.